The clone carrying this TCR beta chain was detected only a few times. The data are from a study of shared clonotypes between healthy human individuals. Negatively enriched CD4+ T cells were divided by CD45RA into naive and memory. For sorted subsets, 150 to 250 ng DNA per replicate equaled 30,000 or so T cell genomes. Sequencing was performed with immunoSEQ multiplex PCR; in TCRdb, only in-frame clones are kept and a portion is missing. The sample shows roughly 220,000 clones, approximately 70% of them seen only once. V was clipped by 0 bases and J by 0 bases, with 12 bases between them. CDR3 size: 16 residues. Germline V gene sequence: CDR1 SEHNR, CDR2 FQNEAQ (reference sequence).

V gene TRBV7-9 combines with J gene TRBJ2-7; a possible D gene is TRBD2 (6 bases). The clonotype originates from a young man in good health. The sample was memory CD4+ T cells sorted from blood. Subset defined: CD45RA-negative fraction. As DNA, the CDR3 is TGTGCCAGCAGCTTAGCCGGAGGGCACCACTCCTACGAGCAGTACTTC. It is translated as CASSLAGGHHSYEQYF.